The clone carrying this TCR beta chain came up many times. Its antigen is unknown. Other DNA sequences from this sample encode an identical CDR3 as well. CDR3 length: 15 amino acids. Between the trimmed V and J ends, which lost 2 bases and 1 base, there was a span of 8 bases. Germline CDR1 and CDR2: KGHSH and LQKENI. The assay was immunoSEQ multiplex PCR, and TCRdb's table has in-frame clones only and misses some. Among millions of clones, roughly 94% were seen once, and the ten largest hold 0.13%. This sample is drawn from a study of shared clonotypes between healthy human individuals. Study results and limitations: A reduction in generation probabilities was seen for non-shared clonotypes relative to those shared by all four donors. The researchers took only blood, and tissue repertoires probably look different.

Material: naive CD4+ T cells sorted from blood. This sample's subset: CD45RA+ positively selected. The source is a man younger than 35 in good health. The rearrangement joins TRBV18 to TRBJ2-2; D remains unclear. CDR3 residues: CASSPTVQNTGELFF. In DNA form, the CDR3 reads TGTGCCAGCTCACCAACGGTACAGAACACCGGGGAGCTGTTTTTT.